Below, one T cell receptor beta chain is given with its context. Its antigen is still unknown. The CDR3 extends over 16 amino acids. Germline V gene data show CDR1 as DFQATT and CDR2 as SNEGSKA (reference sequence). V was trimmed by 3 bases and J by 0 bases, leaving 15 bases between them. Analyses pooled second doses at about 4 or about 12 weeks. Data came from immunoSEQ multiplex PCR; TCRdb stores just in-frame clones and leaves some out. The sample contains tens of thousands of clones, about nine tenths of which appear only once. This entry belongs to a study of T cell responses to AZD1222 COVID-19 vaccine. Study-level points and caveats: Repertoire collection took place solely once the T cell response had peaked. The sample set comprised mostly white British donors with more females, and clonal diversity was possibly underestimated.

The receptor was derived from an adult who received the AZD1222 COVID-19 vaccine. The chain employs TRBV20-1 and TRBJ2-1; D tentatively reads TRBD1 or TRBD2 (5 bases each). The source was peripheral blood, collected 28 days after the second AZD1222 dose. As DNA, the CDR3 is TGCAGTGCTAGTCCCCCGGGACGGAGCTCCTACAATGAGCAGTTCTTC. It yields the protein CSASPPGRSSYNEQFF.